The next 29 T cell receptor beta chains were all read from a single sample in a study of blood T cell repertoires in COVID-19. Some clones are missing from TCRdb's copy, which holds only in-frame ones; the method was immunoSEQ multiplex PCR. The sample shows 180,000 or so clones, 86% of them seen only once. Sequencing used peripheral blood. The receptors come from a man between 60 and 75 years old with acute or convalescent COVID-19.

In this sample, this clone turned up once. The chain employs TRBV28 and TRBJ1-2; D might be TRBD1 (5 bases). This CDR3 has 14 residues. Deletions cut 3 bases from V and 3 bases from J, with 11 bases between. Germline V lookup: CDR1 MDHEN, CDR2 SYDVKM. The CDR3 loop reads CASSFPGTYYGYTF. In DNA, the CDR3 is TGTGCCAGCAGTTTTCCCGGGACTTACTATGGCTACACCTTC.

This rearrangement joins TRBV7-8 to TRBJ2-3; D call uncertain. Germline loops: CDR1 SGHVS, CDR2 FQNEAQ. The CDR3 length is 15 residues. The V end was cut by 1 base, the J end by 6 bases, with 14 bases between. The CDR3 DNA is TGTGCCAGCAGCTTAGATATGGTTCGGGTGGATACGCAGTATTTT. Translation: CASSLDMVRVDTQYF.

The genes are TRBV30 and TRBJ1-6; tentatively, D is TRBD1 (5 bases). Germline CDR1 GTSNPN, CDR2 SVGIG (reference sequence). This CDR3 has 18 amino acids. V lost 5 bases to trimming and J lost 1 base, with 21 bases between them. The CDR3 region is CAWASGTADWSYNSPLHF. The CDR3 DNA reads as TGTGCCTGGGCCAGCGGGACGGCGGATTGGTCCTATAATTCACCCCTCCACTTT.

This clone has only one observation. This chain uses TRBV27 with TRBJ2-7; tentative D call: TRBD1 (6 bases). V was clipped by 3 bases and J by 4 bases, with 16 bases between them. CDR1 MNHEY and CDR2 SMNVEV come from the germline V gene (reference sequence). This CDR3 contains 15 residues. This chain's CDR3 is CASSFSGTQTYEQYF. As DNA, the CDR3 is TGTGCCAGCAGTTTCTCCGGGACACAAACATACGAGCAGTACTTC.

The genes are TRBV4-2 and TRBJ2-7, with 8 bases identical to TRBD2. The germline CDR1 and CDR2 sequences are LGHNA and YNFKEQ. This CDR3 spans 16 amino acids. After removal of 4 bases from V and 0 bases from J, the junction contained 8 bases not matched to a gene. CDR3 region: CASSPAGGESSYEQYF. Here the CDR3 DNA reads TGTGCCAGCAGCCCGGCGGGGGGAGAAAGCTCCTACGAGCAGTACTTC.

This clone showed up just a few times. The V and J genes are TRBV5-1 and TRBJ2-3; TRBD2 aligns across 12 bases. With V trimmed by 2 bases and J by 5 bases, 6 bases remained unmatched. This CDR3 region has 16 residues. Looked up from germline, CDR1 is SGHRS and CDR2 is YFSETQ. The CDR3 bases are TGCGCCAGCAGCTTAACTAGCGGGGGGTCCAAAGATACGCAGTATTTT. Protein product: CASSLTSGGSKDTQYF.

The chain joins TRBV27 to TRBJ2-5; 7 nucleotides line up with TRBD1. The CDR3 runs 15 residues. The V segment lost 2 bases and the J segment 2 bases; nucleotides outside the gene matches: 5. Germline CDR1 and CDR2: MNHEY and SMNVEV (reference sequence). CDR3 region: CASSLSLGQQETQYF. The CDR3 DNA sequence: TGTGCCAGCAGTTTAAGCCTGGGACAGCAAGAGACCCAGTACTTC.

This rearrangement joins TRBV28 to TRBJ1-2, with TRBD1 as a possible D gene (6 bases). Trimming took off 11 bases at V and 0 bases at J, with 13 bases between the two ends. CDR1 and CDR2 (germline): MDHEN, SYDVKM. The CDR3 loop spans 13 amino acids. The DNA of the CDR3 is TGTGCCTGTACAGGGCCCCCTAACTATGGCTACACCTTC. Amino acids: CACTGPPNYGYTF.

J is TRBJ2-2 and V is TRBV18; D might be TRBD1 (6 bases). Germline values: CDR1 KGHSH, CDR2 LQKENI. Trimming removed 3 bases at V and 0 bases at J, with 14 bases between. The CDR3 is 17 amino acids. CDR3 DNA: TGTGCCAGCTCACCTTTCACAGGGATCGCGAACACCGGGGAGCTGTTTTTT. Protein sequence: CASSPFTGIANTGELFF.

This clone is a singleton in its sample. V and J are TRBV14 and TRBJ1-4, with D possibly being TRBD1 (5 bases). The length of the CDR3 is 16 residues. From germline, CDR1 is SGHDN and CDR2 FVKESK. V gave up 1 base and J gave up 6 bases, with 15 bases separating them. The CDR3 reads CASSQARRGVDEKLFF. In DNA, the CDR3 is TGTGCCAGCAGCCAAGCCCGGCGGGGGGTGGATGAAAAACTGTTTTTT. The whole variable domain, filled in from reference TRBV14 and TRBJ1-4, reads EAGVTQFPSHSVIEKGQTVTLRCDPISGHDNLYWYRRVMGKEIKFLLHFVKESKQDESGMPNNRFLAERTGGTYSTLKVQPAELEDSGVYFCASSQARRGVDEKLFFGSGTQLSVL.

The chain uses TRBV27 and TRBJ2-7; TRBD2 might be the D (5 bases). Germline assignment: CDR1 MNHEY and CDR2 SMNVEV (reference sequence). CDR3 length: 14 residues. V lost 9 bases to trimming and J lost 4 bases, with 19 bases between them. The CDR3 DNA follows: TGTGCCAGTCACCGGGGATTCTTCCCGTACGAGCAGTACTTC. Its protein is CASHRGFFPYEQYF.

The gene calls are TRBV18 and TRBJ2-7; no clear D gene. Germline CDR1 is KGHSH and CDR2 is LQKENI. Trimming pared 1 base from V and 0 bases from J, leaving 10 bases between. This CDR3 region has 15 residues. In DNA, the CDR3 is TGTGCCAGCTCACCACGAGCCACCTACTCCTACGAGCAGTACTTC. Its translation: CASSPRATYSYEQYF.

The V call is TRBV24-1, the J call TRBJ2-7; 9 bases agree with TRBD1. V dropped 6 bases and J dropped 5; count of bases not matched to a gene: 10. The CDR3 runs 15 residues. Germline V gives CDR1 KGHDR, CDR2 SFDVKD. In DNA form, the CDR3 reads TGTGCCACCAGTCCCAAACAGGGGGCCTTCAACGAGCAGTACTTC. Protein: CATSPKQGAFNEQYF.

This chain uses TRBV6-5 with TRBJ2-6, with D possibly TRBD1 on 6 matching bases. The germline V gene has CDR1 MNHEY and CDR2 SVGAGI. V lost 6 bases and J 1 base, leaving 10 bases between the germline ends. The CDR3 has 15 amino acids. The CDR3 DNA reads as TGTGCCAGCAGGGATACAGGGTCTGGGGCCAACGTCCTGACTTTC. Its translation: CASRDTGSGANVLTF.

The rearrangement links TRBV24-1 to TRBJ1-2; the D gene is possibly TRBD1 (5 bases). Trimming took 3 bases from V and 6 from J, leaving 13 bases between them. The CDR3 runs to 14 residues. Germline V gives CDR1 KGHDR, CDR2 SFDVKD. In nucleotides, the CDR3 is TGTGCCACCAGTGATACCCAGGCCAGGGATGGCTACACCTTC. It encodes CATSDTQARDGYTF.

The V call is TRBV11-1, the J call TRBJ1-1, with unresolved D. This CDR3 is 13 amino acids long. V gave up 1 base and J gave up 11 bases, with 14 bases separating them. Germline V lookup: CDR1 SGHAT, CDR2 FQDESV (reference sequence). The CDR3 bases are TGTGCCAGCAGCTTAGATGGAGGCCCTAAGGCTTTCTTT. It specifies CASSLDGGPKAFF.

The chain couples TRBV4-2 to TRBJ2-1; 7 bases are a match to TRBD2. The CDR3 runs to 14 residues. Trimming took 0 bases from V and 7 from J; bases not matched to a gene: 3. Germline V gene data show CDR1 as LGHNA and CDR2 as YNFKEQ. CDR3 coding DNA: TGTGCCAGCAGCCAAGACCCTAGCGGTAATGAGCAGTTCTTC. Encoded protein: CASSQDPSGNEQFF.

V and J are TRBV15 and TRBJ2-7, with 12 bases aligning to TRBD2. Germline V gives CDR1 LNHNV, CDR2 YYDKDF (reference sequence). This CDR3 has 16 residues. V gave up 0 bases and J gave up 4 bases; unmatched junction bases: 4. The CDR3 sequence is CATSRDKTSGSYEQYF. In nucleotides, the CDR3 is TGTGCCACCAGCAGAGATAAGACTAGCGGGAGTTACGAGCAGTACTTC.

The gene calls are TRBV5-1 and TRBJ1-4, with D hard to call. Between the trimmed V and J ends, which lost 0 bases and 5 bases, there was a span of 8 bases. CDR3 length: 14 amino acids. Germline V CDR1 and CDR2: SGHRS, YFSETQ. The chain's CDR3 is CASSLAGYNEKLFF. CDR3 DNA sequence: TGCGCCAGCAGCTTGGCAGGTTACAATGAAAAACTGTTTTTT.

This clone was counted only a few times. The chain combines TRBV6-6 with TRBJ2-2; D is uncertain. The CDR3 is 16 amino acids. Per germline, CDR1 MNHNY and CDR2 SVGAGI (reference sequence). V was pared by 0 bases and J by 2 bases, with 10 bases between. CDR3 coding DNA: TGTGCCAGCAGTTACTCTCGCAGGTCAAACACCGGGGAGCTGTTTTTT. Its translation is CASSYSRRSNTGELFF.

The chain couples TRBV2 to TRBJ1-5, with 10 nucleotides matching TRBD1. CDR3 length equals 14 residues. The V and J ends lost 4 bases and 6 bases, in that order; junction bases with no gene match: 3. The germline V gene encodes CDR1 SNHLY and CDR2 FYNNEI. The CDR3 bases are TGTGCCAGCAGTGCAGGACAGGGGGTTCAGCCCCAGCATTTT. It translates to CASSAGQGVQPQHF.

The chain recombines TRBV7-6 with TRBJ2-1; D is possibly TRBD2 (5 bases). The CDR3 sequence is 13 residues long. Germline V gives CDR1 SGHVS, CDR2 FNYEAQ. The V end was cut by 1 base, the J end by 11 bases, with 12 bases between. The CDR3 reads CASSLGRGYQQFF. Written as DNA, the CDR3 is TGTGCCAGCAGCTTAGGACGGGGTTATCAGCAGTTCTTC.

The J gene is TRBJ1-3, the V gene TRBV19, with D possibly being TRBD1 (5 bases). With 6 bases removed from V and 0 bases from J, the gap between germline ends came to 9 bases. Germline V CDR1 and CDR2: LNHDA, SQIVND (reference sequence). This CDR3 is built from 14 residues. The CDR3 here is CASRQDSSGNTIYF. In DNA form, the CDR3 reads TGTGCCAGTAGACAGGATTCCTCTGGAAACACCATATATTTT.

The chain links TRBV18 to TRBJ2-7; 7 nucleotides match TRBD1. V lost 6 bases and J lost 6; bases outside the gene matches: 11. This CDR3 contains 14 residues. Germline V lookup: CDR1 KGHSH, CDR2 LQKENI. The CDR3 region has the DNA TGTGCCAGCTCCTTTCAAGGGGGCCGGAGCGAGCAGTACTTC. Protein: CASSFQGGRSEQYF. Together with reference TRBV18 and TRBJ2-7, the CDR3 gives the full variable domain: NAGVMQNPRHLVRRRGQEARLRCSPMKGHSHVYWYRQLPEEGLKFMVYLQKENIIDESGMPKERFSAEFPKEGPSILRIQQVVRGDSAAYFCASSFQGGRSEQYFGPGTRLTVT.

The chain has TRBV4-2 and TRBJ1-5; unclear D gene. This CDR3 contains 15 residues. Trimming removed 0 bases from V and 6 bases from J, with 12 bases in between. Germline V lookup: CDR1 LGHNA, CDR2 YNFKEQ. CDR3 loop: CASSQDPAAGQPQHF. CDR3 nucleotides: TGTGCCAGCAGCCAAGATCCGGCAGCGGGTCAGCCCCAGCATTTT.

Here the CDR3 reads CASSPHREGELFF. The CDR3 DNA sequence: TGTGCCAGCTCACCACACAGGGAAGGGGAGCTGTTTTTT. The chain has TRBV18 and TRBJ2-2; maybe TRBD1 (6 bases). The germline gives CDR1 KGHSH, CDR2 LQKENI. There are 13 residues in the CDR3. Between the trimmed V and J ends, which lost 1 base and 8 bases, there was a span of 8 bases.

V gene TRBV7-9 combines with J gene TRBJ2-3; TRBD1 might be the D (6 bases). The germline V gene has CDR1 SEHNR and CDR2 FQNEAQ (reference sequence). Trimming shortened V by 5 bases and J by 4 bases, and 16 bases separated the two germline ends. The CDR3 has 15 amino acids. CDR3 coding DNA: TGTGCCAGCAGCGTGGACAGCCGGGCCGCAGATACGCAGTATTTT. Translation gives CASSVDSRAADTQYF.

This clone was seen only once. V gene TRBV6-5 combines with J gene TRBJ1-1; D unclear. V lost 3 bases, J lost 3 bases, and 11 bases lay in between. Germline V gene data show CDR1 as MNHEY and CDR2 as SVGAGI. The CDR3 totals 14 residues. The CDR3 DNA sequence: TGTGCCAGCAGTTATTCCGGGGTGGACACTGAAGCTTTCTTT. Protein sequence: CASSYSGVDTEAFF.

The chain combines TRBV19 with TRBJ1-5, with D possibly TRBD1 on 6 matching bases. The CDR3 sequence is 16 residues long. CDR1 is LNHDA, CDR2 SQIVND, per germline (reference sequence). V lost 1 base and J 7 bases, leaving 17 bases between the germline ends. The CDR3 is CASSIVSGGLGQPQHF. The CDR3 bases are TGTGCCAGTAGTATAGTTTCGGGGGGCCTTGGCCAGCCCCAGCATTTT.